The clone carrying this TCR beta chain is medium-sized by frequency. In germline, CDR1 is MRHNA, CDR2 SNTAGT. The CDR3 is made up of 14 amino acids. This sample was taken from a study of T cell clusters in autoimmune cytopenias. One tube held mixed TRB-A and TRB-B primer pools for touch-down PCR. TCRdb reprocessed the multiplex PCR reads and keeps a single row for each CDR3 protein, giving no DNA. The sample data list some 6,000 distinct CDR3 sequences. TRB amplification used approximately 250 ng of peripheral blood genomic DNA. The data were also submitted as part of a second study, on T cell repertoires in aging, cancer and after chemotherapy.

The specimen was peripheral blood. The rearrangement uses TRBV6-4 and TRBJ2-3; TCRdb designates TRBD2, a call that cannot be tested without DNA. The clonotype originates from a human donor in good health. CDR3 loop: CASSESGSTDTQYF.